These T cell receptor beta chains were read from a single sample in a study of graft-versus-host responses after intestinal transplantation. No antigen has been assigned to these receptors. Measured with immunoSEQ multiplex PCR; TCRdb has only the in-frame clones, and not every one. The table lists around 78,000 clones, roughly 87% of them singletons. The sample here was unstimulated CD8+ T cells sorted from spleen or lymph node cells, taken before transplant. These receptors came from a human donor who was the organ donor for an intestinal transplant. Each CDR3 is given with its conserved first and last residue. D genes are given only for firm matches. Clone size is shown for a subset of rows, as once, few, many or a class of expanded clone.

clone size,J gene,D gene,V gene,CDR3 protein,CDR3 DNA
-,TRBJ1-2,-,TRBV6-1,CASYREGPGYTF,TGTGCCAGCTACAGGGAGGGGCCTGGCTACACCTTC
-,TRBJ2-7,-,TRBV7-9,CASSLQDEQYF,TGTGCCAGCAGCCTCCAGGACGAGCAGTACTTC
-,TRBJ1-3,-,TRBV2,CASPDRSGNTIYF,TGTGCCAGCCCCGACAGATCTGGAAACACCATATATTTT
-,TRBJ1-5,-,TRBV4-1,CASSPDPGLNQPQHF,TGCGCCAGCAGCCCCGACCCAGGGTTAAATCAGCCCCAGCATTTT
many,TRBJ2-3,TRBD2,TRBV4-2,CASSQGLAGGPSTDTQYF,TGTGCCAGCAGCCAAGGACTAGCGGGGGGGCCTAGCACAGATACGCAGTATTTT
-,TRBJ2-2,-,TRBV6-1,CASMKPAGHTGELFF,TGTGCCAGCATGAAACCGGCAGGGCACACCGGGGAGCTGTTTTTT
-,TRBJ2-7,TRBD1,TRBV19,CASSRDSGSREQYF,TGTGCCAGTAGCCGGGACAGTGGATCAAGGGAGCAGTACTTC
-,TRBJ2-7,-,TRBV4-1,CASSQDILIYEQYF,TGCGCCAGCAGCCAAGATATACTTATCTACGAGCAGTACTTC
-,TRBJ1-1,-,TRBV7-3,CASSPGYGTEAFF,TGTGCCAGCAGCCCCGGGTACGGCACTGAAGCTTTCTTT
-,TRBJ1-1,-,TRBV9,CASSVAQANTEAFF,TGTGCCAGCAGCGTAGCGCAGGCGAACACTGAAGCTTTCTTT
-,TRBJ1-2,-,TRBV29-1,CSVEGPNYGYTF,TGCAGCGTTGAAGGGCCTAACTATGGCTACACCTTC
-,TRBJ1-5,-,TRBV27,CASSLLSSFSNQPQHF,TGTGCCAGCAGTTTATTATCATCTTTTAGCAATCAGCCCCAGCATTTT
-,TRBJ2-1,-,TRBV9,CASSVLGQDHYNEQFF,TGTGCCAGCAGCGTTCTGGGGCAGGACCACTACAATGAGCAGTTCTTC
once,TRBJ1-2,-,TRBV28,CASSLTAYGYTF,TGTGCCAGCAGTTTAACGGCATATGGCTACACCTTC
-,TRBJ1-4,-,TRBV6-5,CASNVLGATNEKLFF,TGTGCCAGCAACGTGCTGGGGGCAACTAATGAAAAGCTGTTTTTT
-,TRBJ2-7,-,TRBV4-1,CASSRMGETYEQYF,TGCGCCAGCAGCCGTATGGGGGAAACCTACGAGCAGTACTTC
-,TRBJ2-5,TRBD1,TRBV6-6,CASTPVGTGVWETQYF,TGTGCCAGCACGCCCGTCGGGACAGGGGTGTGGGAGACCCAGTACTTC
-,TRBJ1-1,-,TRBV9,CASSVWQNTEAFF,TGTGCCAGCAGCGTCTGGCAGAACACTGAAGCTTTCTTT
-,TRBJ2-7,-,TRBV5-4,CASSRLDGSPYEQYF,TGTGCCAGCAGCCGGTTGGACGGATCACCATACGAGCAGTACTTC
-,TRBJ2-7,-,TRBV10-1,CASSVQLSYEQYF,TGCGCCAGCAGTGTCCAACTATCCTACGAGCAGTACTTC
few,TRBJ2-1,-,TRBV6-1,CASTYKENNEQFF,TGTGCCAGCACTTATAAGGAAAACAATGAGCAGTTCTTC
-,TRBJ2-5,TRBD2,TRBV28,CASSFGTSGGQETQYF,TGTGCCAGCAGTTTTGGGACTAGCGGGGGTCAAGAGACCCAGTACTTC
-,TRBJ2-1,-,TRBV4-1,CASSHLPGLLSYNEQFF,TGCGCCAGCAGCCACCTGCCGGGACTCTTATCCTACAATGAGCAGTTCTTC
once,TRBJ2-7,-,TRBV6-6,CASSVTREGYEQYF,TGTGCCAGCAGTGTAACCAGGGAAGGCTATGAGCAGTACTTC
-,TRBJ1-6,-,TRBV4-1,CASSLDGQSSYNSPLHF,TGCGCCAGCAGCCTAGACGGCCAGAGCTCCTATAATTCACCCCTCCACTTT
-,TRBJ2-7,-,TRBV4-1,CASSQDDRGLQYF,TGCGCCAGCAGCCAAGATGATCGGGGCCTCCAGTACTTC
-,TRBJ2-7,TRBD2,TRBV15,CATRTSDNYEQYF,TGTGCCACTAGGACTAGCGACAACTACGAGCAGTACTTC
-,TRBJ1-4,-,TRBV11-2,CASSKGNEKLFF,TGTGCCAGCAGCAAGGGTAATGAAAAACTGTTTTTT
-,TRBJ1-3,-,TRBV5-3,CARSLRQSRNTIYF,TGTGCCAGAAGCCTTAGACAGTCGAGAAACACCATATATTTT
-,TRBJ2-7,TRBD2,TRBV27,CASSLFLGLAGGPPYEQYF,TGTGCCAGCAGTCTATTCTTGGGACTAGCGGGGGGGCCCCCCTACGAGCAGTACTTC
-,TRBJ2-4,TRBD2,TRBV5-1,CASSLTSGGLENIQYF,TGCGCCAGCAGCTTGACTAGCGGGGGGCTGGAAAACATTCAGTACTTC
-,TRBJ2-1,-,TRBV5-6,CASSLGSWDTVYNEQFF,TGTGCCAGCAGCTTGGGGTCCTGGGATACCGTCTACAATGAGCAGTTCTTC
-,TRBJ1-5,-,TRBV4-2,CASSQTLDSNQPQHF,TGTGCCAGCAGCCAGACGTTGGACAGCAATCAGCCCCAGCATTTT
-,TRBJ2-1,-,TRBV11-2,CASSSIWSSYNEQFF,TGTGCCAGCAGCTCTATCTGGAGCTCCTACAATGAGCAGTTCTTC
-,TRBJ1-1,-,TRBV7-8,CASSYSGGYGRDTEAFF,TGTGCCAGCAGCTATTCCGGGGGCTATGGGAGGGACACTGAAGCTTTCTTT
few,TRBJ1-1,-,TRBV7-9,CASSPPVVMNTEAFF,TGTGCCAGCAGCCCACCGGTAGTGATGAACACTGAAGCTTTCTTT
-,TRBJ1-1,-,TRBV6-1,CASSEEDTRLRGTEAFF,TGTGCCAGCAGTGAAGAGGACACCCGTTTAAGGGGGACTGAAGCTTTCTTT
-,TRBJ1-1,TRBD1,TRBV10-2,CASAAGQGTEAFF,TGCGCCAGCGCGGCGGGACAGGGGACTGAAGCTTTCTTT
few,TRBJ1-6,TRBD1,TRBV30,CAWSGRFRDSAYNSPLHF,TGTGCCTGGAGCGGACGCTTTCGGGACAGTGCCTATAATTCACCCCTCCACTTT
-,TRBJ1-1,-,TRBV4-1,CASSPTFGGMNTEAFF,TGCGCCAGCAGCCCCACCTTCGGGGGAATGAACACTGAAGCTTTCTTT
once,TRBJ2-7,-,TRBV6-5,CASSYSASYEQYF,TGTGCCAGCAGTTACTCAGCGTCCTACGAGCAGTACTTC
-,TRBJ1-6,TRBD1,TRBV4-1,CASSQAGQGVGSPLHF,TGCGCCAGCAGCCAAGCCGGACAGGGGGTCGGTTCACCCCTCCACTTT
few,TRBJ2-7,TRBD1,TRBV5-1,CASSAPGTGALTSYEQYF,TGCGCCAGCAGTGCACCCGGGACAGGCGCTCTGACTTCCTACGAGCAGTACTTC
-,TRBJ2-7,-,TRBV4-1,CASSQDGGDRAYEQYF,TGTGCCAGCAGCCAAGATGGGGGGGACAGAGCCTACGAGCAGTACTTC
once,TRBJ1-2,-,TRBV6-1,CASSEWELGYGYTF,TGTGCCAGCAGTGAATGGGAGTTGGGCTATGGCTACACCTTC
-,TRBJ2-7,-,TRBV6-1,CASSEEASLSEQYF,TGTGCCAGCAGTGAAGAAGCTAGCTTGAGTGAGCAGTACTTC
-,TRBJ2-2,TRBD1,TRBV7-9,CASSNQGAGELFF,TGTGCCAGCAGCAACCAGGGGGCCGGGGAGCTGTTTTTT
-,TRBJ1-6,TRBD1,TRBV5-1,CASSPKTGAYNSPLHF,TGCGCCAGCAGCCCTAAGACAGGGGCCTATAATTCACCCCTCCACTTT